This is a list of T cell receptor beta chains from one sample in a study of cytomegalovirus exposure and HLA in healthy donors. Some clones are missing from TCRdb's copy, which holds only in-frame ones; the method was immunoSEQ multiplex PCR. Here the sample spans some 130,000 clones, over 60% being singletons. Sample: PBMCs. All receptors derive from a man between 40 and 49 years old in good health and CMV-seronegative. CDR3s include the opening cysteine and the closing phenylalanine or tryptophan. Each record gives: D gene, clone size, V gene, J gene, CDR3 protein, CDR3 DNA. The D gene is left open where the match is weak. Size tells how often a clone was seen (once, few, many) or the class of an expanded clone, and some rows leave it out.

D: TRBD2
size: -
V: TRBV4-3
J: TRBJ2-7
CDR3: CASSQGVGGAPYEQYF
DNA: TGCGCCAGCAGCCAAGGGGTCGGGGGGGCCCCCTACGAGCAGTACTTC

D: -
size: -
V: TRBV5-1
J: TRBJ1-2
CDR3: CASSGGGEDGYTF
DNA: TGCGCCAGCAGCGGCGGGGGGGAGGATGGCTACACCTTC

D: -
size: few
V: TRBV5-1
J: TRBJ1-2
CDR3: CASRVTGSNYGYTF
DNA: TGCGCCAGCAGAGTGACGGGATCTAACTATGGCTACACCTTC

D: -
size: -
V: TRBV28
J: TRBJ1-5
CDR3: CASSSPAGDSNQPQHF
DNA: TGTGCCAGCAGTTCCCCTGCCGGTGATAGCAATCAGCCCCAGCATTTT

D: TRBD2
size: -
V: TRBV7-3
J: TRBJ2-7
CDR3: CASSPIAGDQGEQYF
DNA: TGTGCCAGCAGCCCAATAGCGGGGGACCAGGGAGAGCAGTACTTC

D: TRBD1
size: -
V: TRBV7-9
J: TRBJ2-3
CDR3: CASSLTGGASDTQYF
DNA: TGTGCCAGCAGCTTAACAGGGGGCGCATCTGATACGCAGTATTTT

D: -
size: -
V: TRBV10-3
J: TRBJ1-1
CDR3: CAISNDKQDEAFF
DNA: TGTGCCATCAGTAACGACAAACAGGACGAAGCTTTCTTT

D: -
size: -
V: TRBV29-1
J: TRBJ2-6
CDR3: CSVEGGGAGANVLTF
DNA: TGCAGCGTTGAAGGAGGCGGCGCTGGGGCCAACGTCCTGACTTTC

D: TRBD1
size: once
V: TRBV6-5
J: TRBJ1-1
CDR3: CASSAGQVNTEAFF
DNA: TGTGCCAGCAGTGCCGGACAGGTGAACACTGAAGCTTTCTTT

D: TRBD2
size: -
V: TRBV4-3
J: TRBJ2-2
CDR3: CASSQELAAGPNTGELFF
DNA: TGCGCCAGCAGCCAAGAACTAGCGGCGGGCCCTAACACCGGGGAGCTGTTTTTT

D: -
size: once
V: TRBV9
J: TRBJ2-2
CDR3: CASSVEPRVSTGELFF
DNA: TGTGCCAGCAGCGTAGAACCCCGGGTGTCGACCGGGGAGCTGTTTTTT

D: -
size: -
V: TRBV2
J: TRBJ2-1
CDR3: CASSERGGRNEQFF
DNA: TGTGCCAGCAGTGAAAGGGGGGGGAGGAATGAGCAGTTCTTC

D: TRBD1
size: -
V: TRBV7-2
J: TRBJ2-5
CDR3: CASSRQGEETQYF
DNA: TGTGCCAGCAGCCGACAGGGCGAGGAGACCCAGTACTTC

D: TRBD1
size: once
V: TRBV10-1
J: TRBJ2-7
CDR3: CASSESVGGRGPPPVYEQYF
DNA: TGCGCCAGCAGTGAGTCCGTAGGTGGCAGGGGGCCGCCACCTGTCTACGAGCAGTACTTC

D: TRBD1
size: -
V: TRBV18
J: TRBJ2-2
CDR3: CASSPLDRGRSGELFF
DNA: TGTGCCAGCTCACCATTGGACAGGGGAAGAAGCGGGGAGCTGTTTTTT

D: TRBD2
size: once
V: TRBV7-3
J: TRBJ2-5
CDR3: CASSLGGGETQYF
DNA: TGTGCCAGCAGCTTAGGGGGGGGAGAGACCCAGTACTTC

D: TRBD2
size: -
V: TRBV5-6
J: TRBJ2-1
CDR3: CASSLEAGGPEQFF
DNA: TGTGCCAGCAGCTTGGAAGCGGGGGGACCAGAGCAGTTCTTC

D: -
size: -
V: TRBV19
J: TRBJ1-2
CDR3: CASKVIGGANGYTF
DNA: TGTGCCAGTAAAGTGATCGGGGGAGCTAATGGCTACACCTTC

D: TRBD1
size: few
V: TRBV5-1
J: TRBJ1-1
CDR3: CASSLGRGQRTFF
DNA: TGCGCCAGCAGCTTGGGCCGGGGACAGAGGACTTTCTTT

D: -
size: -
V: TRBV27
J: TRBJ2-7
CDR3: CASKESGSDYEQYF
DNA: TGTGCCAGCAAAGAAAGCGGGTCCGATTACGAGCAGTACTTC

D: -
size: -
V: TRBV7-2
J: TRBJ1-1
CDR3: CASRTDRNTEAFF
DNA: TGTGCCAGCAGGACAGATAGGAACACTGAAGCTTTCTTT

D: -
size: few
V: TRBV5-1
J: TRBJ2-6
CDR3: CASSLGDKAGANVLTF
DNA: TGCGCCAGCAGCTTGGGGGACAAGGCTGGGGCCAACGTCCTGACTTTC

D: TRBD1
size: few
V: TRBV6-6
J: TRBJ2-7
CDR3: CASSSAGDRGVYEQYF
DNA: TGTGCCAGCAGTTCCGCCGGGGACAGGGGGGTCTACGAGCAGTACTTC

D: -
size: -
V: TRBV5-6
J: TRBJ2-7
CDR3: CASSSMPGEYEQYF
DNA: TGTGCCAGCAGCTCGATGCCGGGGGAGTACGAGCAGTACTTC

D: -
size: -
V: TRBV6-4
J: TRBJ1-6
CDR3: CASSSVGKGSPLHF
DNA: TGTGCCAGCAGTTCGGTGGGGAAGGGGTCACCCCTCCACTTT

D: -
size: -
V: TRBV6-4
J: TRBJ2-1
CDR3: CASSDGGTPSYNEQFF
DNA: TGTGCCAGCAGTGACGGGGGGACTCCTTCCTACAATGAGCAGTTCTTC

D: -
size: -
V: TRBV21-1
J: TRBJ1-5
CDR3: CASSRQGGSQPQHF
DNA: TGTGCCAGCAGCAGGCAGGGGGGTAGTCAGCCCCAGCATTTT

D: TRBD2
size: -
V: TRBV6-6
J: TRBJ2-7
CDR3: CASGRAGSYEQYF
DNA: TGTGCCAGCGGGCGAGCGGGGTCCTACGAGCAGTACTTC

D: TRBD1
size: -
V: TRBV5-1
J: TRBJ2-7
CDR3: CASSLGGTGLREQYF
DNA: TGCGCCAGCAGCTTAGGGGGGACAGGGTTGCGCGAGCAGTACTTC

D: -
size: once
V: TRBV9
J: TRBJ1-5
CDR3: CASSVGQGSNQPQHF
DNA: TGTGCCAGCAGCGTAGGTCAGGGGAGCAATCAGCCCCAGCATTTT

D: -
size: -
V: TRBV13
J: TRBJ1-1
CDR3: CASSIQQGYDTEAFF
DNA: TGTGCCAGCAGCATCCAACAGGGTTACGACACTGAAGCTTTCTTT

D: -
size: -
V: TRBV7-2
J: TRBJ2-1
CDR3: CASSLAQVGQEQFF
DNA: TGTGCCAGCAGCTTAGCGCAAGTTGGGCAAGAACAGTTCTTC

D: TRBD1
size: few
V: TRBV12-5
J: TRBJ1-2
CDR3: CASGLGDSPANYGYTF
DNA: TGTGCTAGTGGTTTGGGGGACAGTCCGGCTAACTATGGCTACACCTTC

D: TRBD1
size: few
V: TRBV30
J: TRBJ2-5
CDR3: CAWRGQGVGTQYF
DNA: TGTGCCTGGAGGGGACAGGGTGTGGGGACCCAGTACTTC

D: -
size: -
V: TRBV5-1
J: TRBJ1-1
CDR3: CASSLGWGEDTEAFF
DNA: TGCGCCAGCAGCTTGGGATGGGGGGAGGACACTGAAGCTTTCTTT

D: -
size: few
V: TRBV7-2
J: TRBJ2-7
CDR3: CASSPNYEQYF
DNA: TGTGCCAGCAGCCCCAACTACGAGCAGTACTTC

D: -
size: -
V: TRBV6-5
J: TRBJ2-2
CDR3: CASRRTEFTGELFF
DNA: TGTGCCAGCAGAAGGACTGAGTTCACCGGGGAGCTGTTTTTT

D: TRBD2
size: -
V: TRBV19
J: TRBJ2-1
CDR3: CASSPRPSGSSYNEQFF
DNA: TGTGCCAGTAGTCCCCGCCCTAGCGGGTCCTCCTACAATGAGCAGTTCTTC

D: TRBD1
size: -
V: TRBV6-5
J: TRBJ2-3
CDR3: CASSPTGGADTQYF
DNA: TGTGCCAGCAGTCCGACAGGGGGGGCAGATACGCAGTATTTT

D: -
size: -
V: TRBV7-6
J: TRBJ1-2
CDR3: CASSLEGGGLGGYTF
DNA: TGTGCCAGCAGCTTAGAGGGAGGGGGTCTCGGTGGCTACACCTTC

D: -
size: -
V: TRBV7-9
J: TRBJ1-2
CDR3: CASRDGLDYGYTF
DNA: TGTGCCAGCAGGGACGGACTCGACTATGGCTACACCTTC

D: TRBD2
size: few
V: TRBV9
J: TRBJ2-1
CDR3: CASRGPIAGGRDEQFF
DNA: TGTGCCAGCAGGGGTCCCATAGCGGGAGGTCGGGATGAGCAGTTCTTC

D: TRBD2
size: -
V: TRBV5-1
J: TRBJ2-2
CDR3: CASSLVPGRAGELFF
DNA: TGCGCCAGCAGCTTGGTTCCAGGGAGGGCCGGGGAGCTGTTTTTT

D: TRBD2
size: -
V: TRBV27
J: TRBJ2-7
CDR3: CASTQLAGAIDEQYF
DNA: TGTGCCAGCACCCAACTAGCGGGAGCTATCGACGAGCAGTACTTC

D: -
size: once
V: TRBV6-1
J: TRBJ1-2
CDR3: CASMGQGELGYTF
DNA: TGTGCCAGCATGGGGCAGGGTGAGCTGGGCTACACCTTC

D: TRBD2
size: -
V: TRBV5-1
J: TRBJ2-3
CDR3: CASSGGPLAGDGTQYF
DNA: TGCGCCAGCAGCGGTGGGCCCCTAGCGGGTGACGGTACGCAGTATTTT

D: TRBD2
size: -
V: TRBV5-1
J: TRBJ2-1
CDR3: CASSPTSGSYNEQFF
DNA: TGCGCCAGCAGCCCTACTAGCGGGTCGTACAATGAGCAGTTCTTC

D: -
size: -
V: TRBV7-9
J: TRBJ2-3
CDR3: CASSSGVSTDTQYF
DNA: TGTGCCAGCAGCTCAGGGGTTAGCACAGATACGCAGTATTTT

D: -
size: -
V: TRBV21-1
J: TRBJ2-5
CDR3: CASSGSSGRKETQYF
DNA: TGTGCCAGCAGCGGGTCTAGCGGGCGAAAAGAGACCCAGTACTTC

D: TRBD2
size: few
V: TRBV2
J: TRBJ2-7
CDR3: CASRLLAGDPYEQYF
DNA: TGTGCCAGCAGGTTACTAGCGGGGGACCCCTACGAGCAGTACTTC

D: -
size: -
V: TRBV30
J: TRBJ2-7
CDR3: CAWSVKRRSTYEQYF
DNA: TGTGCCTGGAGTGTAAAGCGGAGATCCACCTACGAGCAGTACTTC

D: TRBD1
size: -
V: TRBV6-5
J: TRBJ1-6
CDR3: CATHRTGTEDWPLHF
DNA: TGTGCCACCCATCGTACCGGGACAGAAGATTGGCCCCTCCACTTT